This T cell receptor (beta chain) was sequenced during a study of blood T cell repertoires in COVID-19. Overall study context: COVID-19 samples, acute and convalescent, were from the United States, Italy and Spain.

In the study's own analysis: Reference gene primer amplification yielded estimated nucleated cell counts. The assay was immunoSEQ multiplex PCR, and TCRdb's table has in-frame clones only and misses some. Clone size and the V and J calls come from that table; the DNA yielded D and trimming. Seen here are about 130,000 clones, 70% to 85% observed once, and the top ten hold approximately 8.4%. V dropped 5 bases and J dropped 3; count of bases not matched to a gene: 7. The CDR3 extends over 15 amino acids. Germline V gene lookup returns CDR1 SGHTA and CDR2 FQGNSA. The material sequenced was PBMCs or T cells enriched from blood (not recorded which). The receptor's source is a man aged 45-65 years who had recovered from COVID-19. The genes are TRBV7-2 and TRBJ1-1; 9 bases match TRBD1. The CDR3, as DNA: TGTGCCAGCAGCCTCGGGACAGGGAGGGACACTGAAGCTTTCTTT. Translated, it gives CASSLGTGRDTEAFF.